Below are 10 T cell receptor beta chains sequenced from a single sample in a study of blood T cells in healthy people across ages. A J-beta primer mix and a sample-barcoded 5' primer were used in a second PCR of about 7 to 12 cycles. TCRdb ran MiXCR on the 5' RACE reads and lists one entry per CDR3 protein. Of just under 900,000 distinct CDR3 sequences in the sample, 25% to 30% were seen once. Material: blood. All receptors come from a woman of 80 years or more in good health.

This clonotype was seen many times. This rearrangement joins TRBV7-2 to TRBJ1-6, with D possibly TRBD1 on 5 matching bases. CDR3 length: 17 amino acids. Trimming shortened V by 2 bases and J by 0 bases, and 11 bases separated the two germline ends. CDR1 SGHTA and CDR2 FQGNSA come from the germline V gene. The CDR3 here is CASSLHGATSYNSPLHF. CDR3 nucleotide sequence: TGTGCCAGCAGCTTACATGGGGCGACCTCCTATAATTCACCCCTCCACTTT.

This clonotype was observed many times. The chain carries TRBV12-3 or TRBV12-4 and TRBJ1-2; TRBD1 might be the D (5 bases). V lost 4 bases to trimming and J lost 8 bases, with 8 bases between them. The CDR3 contains 11 residues. CDR3 protein: CASSSGLGYTF. CDR3 in DNA: TGTGCCAGCAGTTCAGGGCTCGGCTACACCTTC.

This clonotype was detected ten times or more. CDR3: CASSLSHLGTEQFF. CDR3 DNA sequence: TGTGCCAGCAGCTTAAGTCATCTGGGGACCGAGCAGTTCTTC. The chain couples TRBV7-2 to TRBJ2-1; D is possibly TRBD1 or TRBD2 (5 bases each). The V end was cut by 2 bases, the J end by 10 bases, with 15 bases between. Germline CDR1 is SGHTA and CDR2 is FQGNSA. This CDR3 region has 14 residues.

This clonotype came up many times. The chain joins TRBV9 to TRBJ2-3, with TRBD2 matching 9 bases. This CDR3 is 15 amino acids long. CDR1 is SGDLS, CDR2 YYNGEE, per germline. Unmatched junction bases numbered 7, after V lost 0 bases and J lost 8 bases. The CDR3: CASSVGGLAFGTQYF. CDR3 DNA: TGTGCCAGCAGCGTAGGGGGACTAGCATTCGGTACGCAGTATTTT.

The table lists this clonotype with many counts. This chain connects TRBV20-1 to TRBJ1-2, with 9 bases identical to TRBD1. The ends lost 5 bases at V and 8 bases at J; junction bases unmatched: 12. The CDR3 consists of 14 residues. Germline V gene sequence: CDR1 DFQATT, CDR2 SNEGSKA (reference sequence). The CDR3 sequence: CSAGPGQGARGYTF. Here the CDR3 DNA reads TGCAGTGCTGGCCCGGGACAGGGAGCTCGGGGCTACACCTTC.

Turning to this clonotype: A much larger clone is a single base away; this may be a read error. The chain recombines TRBV29-1 with TRBJ1-2; weak D call: TRBD1 (6 bases). Germline V gives CDR1 SQVTM, CDR2 ANQGSEA. V was pared by 7 bases and J by 6 bases, with 21 bases between. The CDR3 runs to 14 residues. The CDR3 spells CSATIGQGHHGYTF. The DNA for the CDR3 is TGCAGCGCAACCATAGGGCAGGGGCACCATGGCTACACCTTC.

This clonotype was seen many times. The rearrangement links TRBV6-5 to TRBJ1-1; possibly TRBD1 for D (5 bases). The CDR3 is made up of 11 amino acids. Trimming removed 3 bases from V and 10 bases from J, with 9 bases in between. Germline V gene sequence: CDR1 MNHEY, CDR2 SVGAGI. CDR3 coding DNA: TGTGCCAGCAGTTATGGGGGTAGAGCTTTCTTT. Protein sequence: CASSYGGRAFF.

This clonotype was found many times. The J gene is TRBJ2-1, the V gene TRBV7-9, with TRBD2 matching 14 bases. The germline gives CDR1 SEHNR, CDR2 FQNEAQ (reference sequence). This CDR3 is built from 19 residues. The V and J ends lost 5 bases and 0 bases, in that order; junction bases with no gene match: 9. CDR3 DNA: TGTGCCAGCAGCAACCCTGGGACTAGCGGGGGATCCTCCTACAATGAGCAGTTCTTC. It encodes CASSNPGTSGGSSYNEQFF.

The chain is built from TRBV5-1 and TRBJ2-5; a possible D gene is TRBD2 (5 bases). This CDR3 region has 14 residues. Germline V CDR1 and CDR2: SGHRS, YFSETQ. Trimming took off 4 bases at V and 11 bases at J, with 21 bases between the two ends. The CDR3 loop is CASSTGQNRGEQYF. The DNA of the CDR3 is TGCGCCAGCAGCACGGGCCAAAACCGGGGTGAGCAGTACTTC.

This clonotype was counted many times. The chain joins TRBV12-3 or TRBV12-4 to TRBJ1-1, with D uncertain. This CDR3 is built from 14 residues. Trimming pared 3 bases from V and 0 bases from J, leaving 8 bases between. For the CDR3, the DNA is TGTGCCAGCAGTTTTAGGCTAATGAACACTGAAGCTTTCTTT. Translated, it gives CASSFRLMNTEAFF.